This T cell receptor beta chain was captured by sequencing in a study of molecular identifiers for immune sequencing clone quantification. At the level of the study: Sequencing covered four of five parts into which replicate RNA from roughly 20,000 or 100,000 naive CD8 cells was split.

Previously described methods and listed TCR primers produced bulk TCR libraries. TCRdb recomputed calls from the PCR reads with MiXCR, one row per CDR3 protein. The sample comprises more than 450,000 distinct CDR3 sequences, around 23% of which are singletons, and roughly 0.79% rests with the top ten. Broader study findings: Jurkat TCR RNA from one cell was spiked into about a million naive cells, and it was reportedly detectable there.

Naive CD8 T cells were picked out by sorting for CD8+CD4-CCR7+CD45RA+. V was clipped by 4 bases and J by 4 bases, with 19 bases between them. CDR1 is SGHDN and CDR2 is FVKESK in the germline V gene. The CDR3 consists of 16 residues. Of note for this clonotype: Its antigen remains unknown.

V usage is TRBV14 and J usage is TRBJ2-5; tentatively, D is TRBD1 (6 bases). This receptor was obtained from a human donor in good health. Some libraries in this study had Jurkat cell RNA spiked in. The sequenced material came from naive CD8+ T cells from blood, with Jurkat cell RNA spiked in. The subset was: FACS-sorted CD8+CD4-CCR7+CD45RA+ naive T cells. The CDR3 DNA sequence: TGTGCCAGCAGCCCACCGTGGACAGCGGTGGGAGAGACCCAGTACTTC. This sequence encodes CASSPPWTAVGETQYF.